This T cell receptor beta chain is from a study of T cell responses to AZD1222 COVID-19 vaccine. Findings and limits, study-wide: Donor demographics were predominantly white British with a female majority; clonal diversity may be underestimated.

Assay used: immunoSEQ multiplex PCR; TCRdb lists only in-frame clones, some missing. The data show 130,000 or so clones, with more than 75% seen just once and approximately 20% held by the top ten. With respect to this clone: Antigen unknown.

V lost 11 bases, J lost 0 bases, and 13 bases lay in between. The germline V gene has CDR1 SNHLY and CDR2 FYNNEI. The CDR3 is made up of 13 amino acids. The rearrangement uses TRBV2 and TRBJ1-1; tentative D call: TRBD1 (5 bases). This clonotype was sampled from an adult in good health. The material sequenced was peripheral blood, taken on day 0 of AZD1222 vaccination. In DNA, the CDR3 is TGTGCCGCCCGGGACGGGCTGAACACTGAAGCTTTCTTT. This codes for CAARDGLNTEAFF.